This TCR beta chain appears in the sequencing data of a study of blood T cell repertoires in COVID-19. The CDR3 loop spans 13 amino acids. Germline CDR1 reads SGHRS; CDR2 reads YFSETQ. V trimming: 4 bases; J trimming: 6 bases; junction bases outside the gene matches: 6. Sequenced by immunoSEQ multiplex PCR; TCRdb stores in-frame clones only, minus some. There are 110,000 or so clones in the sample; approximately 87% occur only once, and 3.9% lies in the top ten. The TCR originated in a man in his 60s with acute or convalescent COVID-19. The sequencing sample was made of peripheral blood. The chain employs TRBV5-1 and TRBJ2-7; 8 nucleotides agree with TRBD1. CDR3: CASSPDRASEQYF. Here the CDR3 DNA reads TGCGCCAGCAGCCCGGACAGGGCCAGCGAGCAGTACTTC.